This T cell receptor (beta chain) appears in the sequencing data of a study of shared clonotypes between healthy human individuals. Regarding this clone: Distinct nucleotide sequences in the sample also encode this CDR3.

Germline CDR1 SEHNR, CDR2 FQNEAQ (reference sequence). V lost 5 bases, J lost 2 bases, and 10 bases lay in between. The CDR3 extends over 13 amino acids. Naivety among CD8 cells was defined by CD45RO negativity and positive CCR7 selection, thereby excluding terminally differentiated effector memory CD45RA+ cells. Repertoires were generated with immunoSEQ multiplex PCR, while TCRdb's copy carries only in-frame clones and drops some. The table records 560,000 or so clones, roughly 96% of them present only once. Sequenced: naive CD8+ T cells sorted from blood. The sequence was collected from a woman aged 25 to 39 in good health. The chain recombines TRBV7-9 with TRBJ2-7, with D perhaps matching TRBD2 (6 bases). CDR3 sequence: CASSPGGPYEQYF. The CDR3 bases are TGTGCCAGCAGCCCCGGGGGACCCTACGAGCAGTACTTC.